A single TCR beta chain is shown here with its context. These data originate in a study of HIV-infected patients and healthy controls. TCRdb re-analysed the 5' RACE reads in MiXCR, keeping a single row per CDR3 protein. This sample has 15,000 to 20,000 distinct CDR3 sequences; 15% to 20% occur once, and the top ten carry roughly a third. This receptor was taken from a human donor in good health. The sample comprised CD8+ T cells from blood.

The DNA for the CDR3 is TGTGCTAGTGGTTTGGGCCCTGGGGTTTCGCAGTATTTT. Translated, it gives CASGLGPGVSQYF. The chain recombines TRBV12-5 with TRBJ2-3; D call uncertain. Trimming cost V 1 base and J 10 bases, with 12 bases left between them. Germline CDR1 and CDR2: LGHNT and FRNRAP. The CDR3 consists of 13 residues.